Listed below are T cell receptor beta chains from one sample, sequenced in a study of T cells after posttransplantation cyclophosphamide. TCRdb keeps only in-frame clones here, not all; method: immunoSEQ multiplex PCR. The record shows about 24,000 clones for this sample, with no singletons present. The sequencing sample was made of PBMCs. These receptors were taken from a woman in her fifties or sixties in good health, CMV-negative, and a related stem cell transplant donor. Both conserved end residues are part of each CDR3. The order of the fields is CDR3 protein, J gene, clone size, V gene. Expanded clones get a size class; other rows say once, few or many, or leave the size out.

CASDLGGADPYLSNQPQHF TRBJ1-5 many TRBV12-5
CASSFQGLLAEAFF TRBJ1-1 few TRBV27
CASSQGYRGDTQYF TRBJ2-3 many TRBV4-1
CASSPGSTGTEAFF TRBJ1-1 many TRBV27
CARSFQGGKNGYTF TRBJ1-2 few TRBV5-6
CASSFALAGGSDEQYF TRBJ2-7 many TRBV28
CASSPNRGRGYGYTF TRBJ1-2 - TRBV14
CASSLAVTGLGYTF TRBJ1-2 many TRBV5-6
CASSRTLGRPQHF TRBJ1-5 many TRBV28
CASSVDPRQGQRLFF TRBJ1-4 many TRBV9
CASSHPGQNTGELFF TRBJ2-2 many TRBV13
CASSYGNNEKLFF TRBJ1-4 many TRBV5-1
CASSPAGGVPSTDTQYF TRBJ2-3 many TRBV9
CASSLLAGGHVDTQYF TRBJ2-3 - TRBV5-4
CASSGDFEAFF TRBJ1-1 many TRBV2
CASSYRDSPTGELFF TRBJ2-2 many TRBV19
CASNKGDRGFNEQFF TRBJ2-1 few TRBV6-6